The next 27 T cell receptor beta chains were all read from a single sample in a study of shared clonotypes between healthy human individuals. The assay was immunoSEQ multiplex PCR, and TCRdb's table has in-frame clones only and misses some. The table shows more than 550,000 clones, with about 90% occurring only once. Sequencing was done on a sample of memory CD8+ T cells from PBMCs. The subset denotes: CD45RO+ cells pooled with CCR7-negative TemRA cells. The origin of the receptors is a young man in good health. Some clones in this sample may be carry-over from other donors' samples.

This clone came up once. In DNA, the CDR3 is TGTGCCAGCAGCACCGGACAGGGAAGCGAGCAGTACTTC. Amino acids: CASSTGQGSEQYF. The chain employs TRBV5-6 and TRBJ2-7; 8 bases fit TRBD1. The CDR3 has 13 amino acids. CDR1 is SGHDT, CDR2 YYEEEE, per germline. Germline trimming cut 4 bases from V and 6 bases from J; bases unmatched to any gene: 6.

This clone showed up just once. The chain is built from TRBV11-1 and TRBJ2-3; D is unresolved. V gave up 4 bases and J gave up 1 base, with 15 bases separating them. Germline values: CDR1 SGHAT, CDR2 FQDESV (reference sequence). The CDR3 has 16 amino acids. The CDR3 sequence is CASSSRWPERTDTQYF. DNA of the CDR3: TGTGCCAGCAGCTCCCGATGGCCGGAACGCACAGATACGCAGTATTTT. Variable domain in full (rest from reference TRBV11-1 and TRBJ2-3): EAEVAQSPRYKITEKSQAVAFWCDPISGHATLYWYRQILGQGPELLVQFQDESVVDDSQLPKDRFSAERLKGVDSTLKIQPAELGDSAMYLCASSSRWPERTDTQYFGPGTRLTVL.

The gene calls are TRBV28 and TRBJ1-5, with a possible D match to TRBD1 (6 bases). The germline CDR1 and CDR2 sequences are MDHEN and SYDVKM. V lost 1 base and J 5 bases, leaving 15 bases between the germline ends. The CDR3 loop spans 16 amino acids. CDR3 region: CASSLFRGARDQPQHF. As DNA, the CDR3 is TGTGCCAGCAGTTTATTTAGGGGGGCTCGGGATCAGCCCCAGCATTTT.

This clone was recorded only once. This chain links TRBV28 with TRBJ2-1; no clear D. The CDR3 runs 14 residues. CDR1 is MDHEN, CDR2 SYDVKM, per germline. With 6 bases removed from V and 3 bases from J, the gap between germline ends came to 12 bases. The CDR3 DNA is TGTGCCAGCAGACCCCGGCTGAGCTACAATGAGCAGTTCTTC. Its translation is CASRPRLSYNEQFF.

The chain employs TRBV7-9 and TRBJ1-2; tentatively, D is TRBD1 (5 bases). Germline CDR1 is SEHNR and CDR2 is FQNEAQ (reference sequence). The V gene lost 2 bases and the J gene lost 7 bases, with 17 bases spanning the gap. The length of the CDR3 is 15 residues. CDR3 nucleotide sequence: TGTGCCAGCAGCTTATCTCTCGAGGGACTAGGTGGCTACACCTTC. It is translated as CASSLSLEGLGGYTF. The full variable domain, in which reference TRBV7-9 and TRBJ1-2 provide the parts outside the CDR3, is DTGVSQNPRHKITKRGQNVTFRCDPISEHNRLYWYRQTLGQGPEFLTYFQNEAQLEKSRLLSDRFSAERPKGSFSTLEIQRTEQGDSAMYLCASSLSLEGLGGYTFGSGTRLTVV.

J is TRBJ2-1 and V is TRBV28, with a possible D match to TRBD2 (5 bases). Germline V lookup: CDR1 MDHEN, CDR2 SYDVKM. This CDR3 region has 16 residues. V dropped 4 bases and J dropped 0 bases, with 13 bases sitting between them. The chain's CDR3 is CASSWERESSYNEQFF. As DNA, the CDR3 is TGTGCCAGCAGTTGGGAGAGGGAGAGCTCCTACAATGAGCAGTTCTTC.

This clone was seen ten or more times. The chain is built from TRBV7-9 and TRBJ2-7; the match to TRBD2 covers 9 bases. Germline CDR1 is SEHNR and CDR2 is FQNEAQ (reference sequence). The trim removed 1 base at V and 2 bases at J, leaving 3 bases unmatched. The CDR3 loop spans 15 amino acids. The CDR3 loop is CASSLVTSGTYEQYF. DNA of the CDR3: TGTGCCAGCAGCTTAGTGACTAGCGGTACCTACGAGCAGTACTTC.

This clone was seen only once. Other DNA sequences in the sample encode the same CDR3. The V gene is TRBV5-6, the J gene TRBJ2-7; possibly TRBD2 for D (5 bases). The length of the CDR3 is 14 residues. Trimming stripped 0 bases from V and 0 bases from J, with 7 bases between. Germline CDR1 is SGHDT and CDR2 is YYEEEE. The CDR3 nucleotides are TGTGCCAGCAGCTTGGGACGGGGCTCCTACGAGCAGTACTTC. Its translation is CASSLGRGSYEQYF.

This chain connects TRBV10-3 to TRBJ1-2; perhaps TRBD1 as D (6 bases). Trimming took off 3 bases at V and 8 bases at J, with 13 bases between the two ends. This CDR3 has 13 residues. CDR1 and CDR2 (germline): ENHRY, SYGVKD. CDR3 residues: CAISEGGGGGYTF. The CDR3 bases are TGTGCCATCAGTGAAGGGGGGGGTGGCGGCTACACCTTC.

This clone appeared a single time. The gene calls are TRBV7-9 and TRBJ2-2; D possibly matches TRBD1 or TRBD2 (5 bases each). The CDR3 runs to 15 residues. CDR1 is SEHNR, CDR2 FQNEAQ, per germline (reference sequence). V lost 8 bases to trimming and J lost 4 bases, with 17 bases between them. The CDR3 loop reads CASSTGAGVTGELFF. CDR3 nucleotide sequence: TGTGCCAGCTCGACCGGGGCAGGAGTCACCGGGGAGCTGTTTTTT. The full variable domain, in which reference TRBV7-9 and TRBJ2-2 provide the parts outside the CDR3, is DTGVSQNPRHKITKRGQNVTFRCDPISEHNRLYWYRQTLGQGPEFLTYFQNEAQLEKSRLLSDRFSAERPKGSFSTLEIQRTEQGDSAMYLCASSTGAGVTGELFFGEGSRLTVL.

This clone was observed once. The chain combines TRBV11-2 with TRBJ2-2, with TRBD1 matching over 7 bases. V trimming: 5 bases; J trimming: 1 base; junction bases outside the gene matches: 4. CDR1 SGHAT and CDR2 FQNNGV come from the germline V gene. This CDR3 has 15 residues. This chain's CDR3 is CASSARTGNTGELFF. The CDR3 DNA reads TGTGCCAGCAGCGCACGGACAGGGAACACCGGGGAGCTGTTTTTT.

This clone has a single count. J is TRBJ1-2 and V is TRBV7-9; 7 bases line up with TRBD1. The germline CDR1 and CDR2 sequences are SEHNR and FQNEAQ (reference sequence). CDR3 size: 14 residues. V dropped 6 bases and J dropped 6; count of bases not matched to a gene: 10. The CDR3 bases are TGTGCCAGCAGACAGGGGCAGGAGGCGAATGGCTACACCTTC. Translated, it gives CASRQGQEANGYTF.

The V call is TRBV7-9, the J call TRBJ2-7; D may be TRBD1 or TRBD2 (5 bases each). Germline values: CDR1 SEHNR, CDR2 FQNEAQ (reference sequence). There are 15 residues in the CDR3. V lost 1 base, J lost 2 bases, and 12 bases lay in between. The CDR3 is CASSLGRDATYEQYF. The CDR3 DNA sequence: TGTGCCAGCAGCTTAGGACGGGACGCGACCTACGAGCAGTACTTC.

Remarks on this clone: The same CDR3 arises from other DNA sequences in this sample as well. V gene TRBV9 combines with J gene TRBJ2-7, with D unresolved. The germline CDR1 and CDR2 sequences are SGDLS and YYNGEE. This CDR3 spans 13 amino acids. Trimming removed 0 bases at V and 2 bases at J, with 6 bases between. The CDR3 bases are TGTGCCAGCAGCGTAGGGAGTACCTACGAGCAGTACTTC. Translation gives CASSVGSTYEQYF.

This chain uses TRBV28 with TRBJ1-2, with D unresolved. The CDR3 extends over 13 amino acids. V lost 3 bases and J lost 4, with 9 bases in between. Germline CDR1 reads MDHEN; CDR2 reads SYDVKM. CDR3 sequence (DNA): TGTGCCAGCAGTTTCTGGCAGAGCTATGGCTACACCTTC. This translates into CASSFWQSYGYTF.

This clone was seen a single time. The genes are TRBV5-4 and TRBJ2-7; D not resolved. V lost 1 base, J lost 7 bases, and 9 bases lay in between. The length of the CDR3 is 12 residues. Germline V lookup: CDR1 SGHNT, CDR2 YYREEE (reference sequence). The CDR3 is CASSLFPFEQYF. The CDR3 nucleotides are TGTGCCAGCAGCTTGTTTCCTTTTGAGCAGTACTTC.

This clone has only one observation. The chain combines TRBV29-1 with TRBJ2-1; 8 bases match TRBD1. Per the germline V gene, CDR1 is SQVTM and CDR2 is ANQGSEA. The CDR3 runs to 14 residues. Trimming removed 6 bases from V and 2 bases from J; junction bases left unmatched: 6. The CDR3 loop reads CSVRVGQAYNEQFF. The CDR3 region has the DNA TGCAGCGTACGGGTGGGACAGGCCTACAATGAGCAGTTCTTC.

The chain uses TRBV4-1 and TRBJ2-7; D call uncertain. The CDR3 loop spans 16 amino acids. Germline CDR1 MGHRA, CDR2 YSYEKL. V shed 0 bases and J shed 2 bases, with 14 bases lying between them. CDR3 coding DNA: TGCGCCAGCAGCCAAGAAATGTCAGGAGTGGCCTACGAGCAGTACTTC. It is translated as CASSQEMSGVAYEQYF.

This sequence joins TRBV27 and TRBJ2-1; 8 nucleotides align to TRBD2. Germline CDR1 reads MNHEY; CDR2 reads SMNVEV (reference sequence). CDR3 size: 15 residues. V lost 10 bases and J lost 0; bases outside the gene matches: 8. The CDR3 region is CATRLAPSSYNEQFF. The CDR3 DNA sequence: TGTGCCACCCGACTAGCGCCAAGCTCCTACAATGAGCAGTTCTTC.

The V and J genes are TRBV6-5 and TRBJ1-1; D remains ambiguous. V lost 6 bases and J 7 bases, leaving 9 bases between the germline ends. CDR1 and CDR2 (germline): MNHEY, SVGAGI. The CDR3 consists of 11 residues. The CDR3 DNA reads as TGTGCCAGCAGGCTTTATAATGAAGCTTTCTTT. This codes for CASRLYNEAFF.

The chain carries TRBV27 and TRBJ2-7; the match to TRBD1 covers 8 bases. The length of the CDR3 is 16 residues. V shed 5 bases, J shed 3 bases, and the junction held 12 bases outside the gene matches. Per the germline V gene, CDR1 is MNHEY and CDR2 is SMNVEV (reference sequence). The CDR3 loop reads CASSASPGGGNYEQYF. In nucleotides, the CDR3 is TGTGCCAGCAGTGCGAGCCCAGGGGGCGGTAACTACGAGCAGTACTTC.

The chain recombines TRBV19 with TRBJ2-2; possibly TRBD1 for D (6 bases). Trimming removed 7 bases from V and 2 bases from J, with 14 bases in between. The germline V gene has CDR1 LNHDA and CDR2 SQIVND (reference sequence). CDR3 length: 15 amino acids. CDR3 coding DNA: TGTGCCAGTACTACCCGGGACAATAACACCGGGGAGCTGTTTTTT. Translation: CASTTRDNNTGELFF.

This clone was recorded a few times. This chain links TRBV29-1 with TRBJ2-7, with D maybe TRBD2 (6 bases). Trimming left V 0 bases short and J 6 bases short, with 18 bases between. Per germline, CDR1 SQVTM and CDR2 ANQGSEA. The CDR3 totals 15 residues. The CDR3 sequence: CSVEERGLASGEQYF. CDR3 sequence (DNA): TGCAGCGTTGAAGAGCGGGGACTTGCCAGCGGCGAGCAGTACTTC.

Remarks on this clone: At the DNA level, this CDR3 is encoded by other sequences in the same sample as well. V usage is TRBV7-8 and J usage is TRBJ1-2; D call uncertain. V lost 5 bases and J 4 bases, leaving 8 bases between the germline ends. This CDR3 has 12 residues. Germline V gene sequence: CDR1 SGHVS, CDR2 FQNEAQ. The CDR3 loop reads CASSPGGYGYTF. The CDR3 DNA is TGTGCCAGCAGCCCTGGCGGCTATGGCTACACCTTC.

The CDR3, as DNA: TGTGCCAGCAGCTTTACAGACACCGGGGAGCTGTTTTTT. This sequence encodes CASSFTDTGELFF. J is TRBJ2-2 and V is TRBV11-1; no clear D gene. Germline CDR1 is SGHAT and CDR2 is FQDESV (reference sequence). V lost 3 bases and J lost 3, with 5 bases in between. This CDR3 spans 13 amino acids.

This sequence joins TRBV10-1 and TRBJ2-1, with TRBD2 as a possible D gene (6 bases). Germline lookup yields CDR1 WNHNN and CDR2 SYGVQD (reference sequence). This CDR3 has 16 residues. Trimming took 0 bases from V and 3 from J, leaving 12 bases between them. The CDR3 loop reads CASSESSRDFYNEQFF. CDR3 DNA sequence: TGCGCCAGCAGTGAGTCCTCCCGGGACTTCTACAATGAGCAGTTCTTC.

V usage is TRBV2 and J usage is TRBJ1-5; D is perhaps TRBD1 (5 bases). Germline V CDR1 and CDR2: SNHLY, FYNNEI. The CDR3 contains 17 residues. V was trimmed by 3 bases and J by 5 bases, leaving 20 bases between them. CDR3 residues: CASSDPSGISGDQPQHF. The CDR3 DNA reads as TGTGCCAGCAGTGATCCCTCGGGGATCTCGGGGGATCAGCCCCAGCATTTT. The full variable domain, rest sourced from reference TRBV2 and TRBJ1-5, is EPEVTQTPSHQVTQMGQEVILRCVPISNHLYFYWYRQILGQKVEFLVSFYNNEISEKSEIFDDQFSVERPDGSNFTLKIRSTKLEDSAMYFCASSDPSGISGDQPQHFGDGTRLSIL.